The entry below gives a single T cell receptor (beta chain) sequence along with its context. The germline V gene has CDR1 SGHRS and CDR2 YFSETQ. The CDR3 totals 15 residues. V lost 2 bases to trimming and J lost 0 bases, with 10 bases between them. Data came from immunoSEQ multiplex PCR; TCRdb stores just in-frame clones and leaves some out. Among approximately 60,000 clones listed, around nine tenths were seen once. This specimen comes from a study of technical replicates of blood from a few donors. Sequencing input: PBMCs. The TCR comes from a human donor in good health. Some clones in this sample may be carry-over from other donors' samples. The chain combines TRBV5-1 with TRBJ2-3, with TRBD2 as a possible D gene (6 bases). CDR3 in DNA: TGCGCCAGCAGCTTAGGCAGCGGGAGCACAGATACGCAGTATTTT. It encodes CASSLGSGSTDTQYF.